This TCR beta chain was profiled in a study of blood T cells in healthy people across ages. For the second PCR, which ran for about 6 to 11 cycles, a sample-barcoded 5' primer and a J-beta primer mix were used. The template-switch adaptor, which had 12 random nucleotides, put a tag on each cDNA molecule. In TCRdb, the 5' RACE reads were re-called with MiXCR into one record per CDR3 protein. The repertoire holds 750,000 to 950,000 distinct CDR3 sequences, with roughly 25% as singletons. This clonotype came up a few times. The CDR3 totals 15 residues. J was trimmed by 5 bases and V by 6 bases; bases with no gene match: 8. These same data were also listed under a study on T cells of mothers and their children. This second study notes: Donors were a few healthy Caucasian mothers and their six children.

V usage is TRBV12-3 or TRBV12-4 and J usage is TRBJ2-2; 8 nucleotides line up with TRBD1. Sequencing was carried out using blood. The receptor's source is a boy between 10 and 17 years old in good health. The CDR3 is CASRVAGTGTGELFF. CDR3 in DNA: TGTGCCAGCAGGGTCGCCGGGACAGGAACCGGGGAGCTGTTTTTT.